This T cell receptor beta chain was profiled in a study of blood T cells in healthy people across ages. The wider study: T cells yielded about one barcoded beta molecule per two cells through template switching.

The CDR3 loop spans 16 amino acids. V lost 3 bases and J lost 1; bases outside the gene matches: 8. The V gene's germline CDR1 is SGDLS and CDR2 YYNGEE. The second PCR ran about 6 to 11 cycles with a sample-barcoded 5' primer and J-beta primers. TCRdb ran MiXCR on the 5' RACE reads and lists one entry per CDR3 protein. The repertoire consists of 700,000 to 1,000,000 distinct CDR3 sequences, with roughly 44% occurring once and the leading ten covering roughly 19%. The rearrangement joins TRBV9 to TRBJ2-5; 8 nucleotides match TRBD1. The sequenced material came from blood. This TCR derives from a man aged 55 to 70 in good health. This chain's CDR3 is CASSAGQGRLQETQYF. CDR3 in DNA: TGTGCCAGCAGCGCAGGACAGGGTCGGCTCCAAGAGACCCAGTACTTC.